One T cell receptor beta chain is described in this entry. Under the authors' procedure: For nucleated cells, counts were estimated from reference gene primer amplification. Only in-frame clones appear in the TCRdb table, and some are missing; sequencing was by immunoSEQ multiplex PCR. Clone size and the V and J calls come from that table; the DNA yielded D and trimming. The table shows about 120,000 clones, with approximately 87% occurring only once. The data originate from a study of blood T cell repertoires in COVID-19. The CDR3 spans 16 residues. The V end was cut by 3 bases, the J end by 0 bases, with 9 bases between. Per germline, CDR1 MNHNS and CDR2 SASEGT.

What was sequenced was peripheral blood. The sequence was collected from a man between 70 and 80 years old who had recovered from COVID-19. The V and J genes are TRBV6-1 and TRBJ2-6; D is perhaps TRBD2 (5 bases). The CDR3 here is CASSEEEISGANVLTF. CDR3 nucleotides: TGTGCCAGCAGTGAGGAGGAAATCTCTGGGGCCAACGTCCTGACTTTC.